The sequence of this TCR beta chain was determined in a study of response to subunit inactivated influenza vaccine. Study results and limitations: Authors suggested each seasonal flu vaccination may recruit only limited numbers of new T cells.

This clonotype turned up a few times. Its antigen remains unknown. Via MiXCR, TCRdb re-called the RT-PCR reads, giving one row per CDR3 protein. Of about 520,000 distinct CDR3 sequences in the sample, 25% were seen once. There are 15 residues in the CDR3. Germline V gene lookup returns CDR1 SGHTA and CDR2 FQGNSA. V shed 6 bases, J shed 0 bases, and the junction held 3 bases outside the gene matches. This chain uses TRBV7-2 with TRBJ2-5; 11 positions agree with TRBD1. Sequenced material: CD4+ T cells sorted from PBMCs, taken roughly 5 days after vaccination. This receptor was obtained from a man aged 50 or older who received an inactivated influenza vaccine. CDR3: CASSRTGGYQETQYF. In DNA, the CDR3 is TGTGCCAGCAGTCGGACAGGGGGCTACCAAGAGACCCAGTACTTC. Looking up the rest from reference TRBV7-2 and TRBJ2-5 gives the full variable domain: GAGVSQSPSNKVTEKGKDVELRCDPISGHTALYWYRQSLGQGLEFLIYFQGNSAPDKSGLPSDRFSAERTGGSVSTLTIQRTQQEDSAVYLCASSRTGGYQETQYFGPGTRLLVL.